The present entry profiles one T cell receptor (beta chain) with its context. Antigen unknown. This sample was included in a study of OX40 agonist ivuxolimab in advanced cancers. Study background: At doses from 0.01 to 10 mg/kg, patients were given intravenous ivuxolimab every 2 weeks. A male proportion of more than 75% was recorded, with mean age about 54 years and range about 20 to 85. Overall study results and limits: At 0.1-3.0 mg/kg, partial responders had clonal expansion among the lowest observed. In CD8+ T cells, expanded clones were on average more numerous than in CD4+.

The protocol was immunoSEQ multiplex PCR, while the TCRdb copy is restricted to in-frame clones and leaves out a portion. The sample holds about 45,000 clones, about 91% seen once. The V segment lost 4 bases and the J segment 2 bases; nucleotides outside the gene matches: 12. In germline, CDR1 is SQVTM, CDR2 ANQGSEA. The CDR3 has 17 residues. This rearrangement joins TRBV29-1 to TRBJ2-1, with 9 positions matching TRBD2. This clonotype originated in an adult with an advanced solid tumor such as melanoma, head and neck, liver or kidney cancer. Source: CD4+ or CD8+ T cells sorted from blood, taken in a trial of the OX40 agonist ivuxolimab. The CDR3 sequence: CSVVGGEIAGAYNEQFF. The DNA for the CDR3 is TGCAGCGTTGTGGGGGGCGAAATAGCGGGAGCCTACAATGAGCAGTTCTTC.